This TCR beta chain was captured by sequencing in a study of cytomegalovirus exposure and HLA in healthy donors. V was trimmed by 8 bases and J by 4 bases, leaving 11 bases between them. From germline, CDR1 is MDHEN and CDR2 SYDVKM. This CDR3 has 12 amino acids. Study-level points and caveats: In a later analysis, HLA-associated beta chains showed higher expansion and lower generation probabilities than comparable chains.

In regard to this clone: Its target is not known.

PCR was performed using 60 Vbeta and 13 Jbeta primers. The method was immunoSEQ multiplex PCR; TCRdb's version includes in-frame clones alone and lacks a portion of them. Altogether more than 80,000 clones are present, roughly 63% being singletons, with the ten largest covering about 2.9%. The genes are TRBV28 and TRBJ1-2, with D unclear. What was sequenced was PBMCs. This TCR came from a man aged 45-65 years in good health and CMV-seronegative. CDR3 DNA sequence: TGTGCCAGCCAGGACGGGATCTATGGCTACACCTTC. This encodes CASQDGIYGYTF.